The following is a T cell receptor (beta chain) sequence with its context. The antigen remains unidentified. The data belong to a study of radiation and T cells in renal cell carcinoma. Overall study findings and caveats: Pretreatment tumor biopsies were lacking, so baseline clonotypes are unknown. From baseline, blood top tumor clonotypes peaked at 2 weeks post-radiation.

Trimming shortened V by 10 bases and J by 5 bases, and 17 bases separated the two germline ends. There are 14 residues in the CDR3. Germline V gene data show CDR1 as SEHNR and CDR2 as FQNEAQ (reference sequence). Time point defined: blood 4 weeks post-SBRT, at nephrectomy. The treatment denotes: 15 Gy SBRT to primary tumor, nephrectomy 4 weeks later. Nephrectomy followed 15 Gy stereotactic body radiation by 4 weeks. Method: immunoSEQ multiplex PCR; TCRdb's copy keeps in-frame clones and lacks some. The sample has about 170,000 clones, approximately 90% seen once. This TCR was recovered from a woman in her 50s with renal cell carcinoma. The material sequenced was blood, taken from a patient whose treatment included radiotherapy and nephrectomy. The chain is built from TRBV7-9 and TRBJ1-4, with D hard to call. The CDR3 DNA follows: TGTGCCACCCCGTGGGGTGTTTCAAATGAAAAACTGTTTTTT. As protein: CATPWGVSNEKLFF.